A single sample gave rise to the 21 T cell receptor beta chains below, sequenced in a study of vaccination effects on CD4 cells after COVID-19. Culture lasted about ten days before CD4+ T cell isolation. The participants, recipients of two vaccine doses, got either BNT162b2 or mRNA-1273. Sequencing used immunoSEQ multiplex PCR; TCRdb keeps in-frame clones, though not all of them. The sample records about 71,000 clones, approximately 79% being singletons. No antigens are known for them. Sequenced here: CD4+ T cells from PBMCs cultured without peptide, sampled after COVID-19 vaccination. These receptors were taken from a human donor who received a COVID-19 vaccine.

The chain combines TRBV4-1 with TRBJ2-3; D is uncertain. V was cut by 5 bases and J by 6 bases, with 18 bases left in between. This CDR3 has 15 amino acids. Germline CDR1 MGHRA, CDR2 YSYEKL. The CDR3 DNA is TGCGCCAGCAGCTATCTGACACGGCCAGGTGATACGCAGTATTTT. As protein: CASSYLTRPGDTQYF.

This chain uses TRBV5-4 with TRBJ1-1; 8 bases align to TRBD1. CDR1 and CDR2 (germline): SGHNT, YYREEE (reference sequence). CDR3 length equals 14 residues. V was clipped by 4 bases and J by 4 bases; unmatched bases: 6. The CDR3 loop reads CASSPGGAGTEAFF. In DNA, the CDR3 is TGTGCCAGCAGCCCAGGGGGCGCGGGCACTGAAGCTTTCTTT.

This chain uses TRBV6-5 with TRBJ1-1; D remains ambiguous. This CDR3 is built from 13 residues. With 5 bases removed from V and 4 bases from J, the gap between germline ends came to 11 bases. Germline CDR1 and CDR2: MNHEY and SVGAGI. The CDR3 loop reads CASSLPRSTEAFF. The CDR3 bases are TGTGCCAGCAGTCTACCTAGGAGCACTGAAGCTTTCTTT.

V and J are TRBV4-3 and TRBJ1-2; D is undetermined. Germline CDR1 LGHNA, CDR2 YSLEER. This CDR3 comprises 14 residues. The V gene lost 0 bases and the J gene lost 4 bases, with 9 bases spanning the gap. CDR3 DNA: TGCGCCAGCAGCCAAGATAGGGCAGGCTATGGCTACACCTTC. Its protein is CASSQDRAGYGYTF.

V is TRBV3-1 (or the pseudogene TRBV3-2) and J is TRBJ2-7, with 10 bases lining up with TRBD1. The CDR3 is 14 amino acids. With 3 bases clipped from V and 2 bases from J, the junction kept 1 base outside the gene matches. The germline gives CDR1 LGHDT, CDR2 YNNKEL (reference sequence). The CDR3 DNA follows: TGTGCCAGCAGCCAGGGGACAGGGGCCTACGAGCAGTACGTC. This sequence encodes CASSQGTGAYEQYV.

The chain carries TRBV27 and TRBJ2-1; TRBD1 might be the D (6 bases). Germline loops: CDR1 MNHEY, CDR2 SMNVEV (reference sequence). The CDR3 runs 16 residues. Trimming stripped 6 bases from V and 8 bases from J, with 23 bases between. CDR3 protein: CASSVPGRGPEHEQFF. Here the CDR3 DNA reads TGTGCCAGCAGCGTACCGGGCAGGGGACCCGAACATGAGCAGTTCTTC.

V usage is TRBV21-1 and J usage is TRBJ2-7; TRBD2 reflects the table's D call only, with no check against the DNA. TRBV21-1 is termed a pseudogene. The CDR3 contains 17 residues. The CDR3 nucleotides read TGTGCCAGCAGCTTCACCGTCCGGGGATGGTACCTCTACGAGCAGTACGTC. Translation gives CASSFTVRGWYLYEQYV.

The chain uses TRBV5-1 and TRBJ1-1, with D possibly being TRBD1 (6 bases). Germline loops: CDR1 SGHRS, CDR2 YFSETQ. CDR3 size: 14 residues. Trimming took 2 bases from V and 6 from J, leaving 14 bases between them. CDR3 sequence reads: CASSLWGQGPEAFF. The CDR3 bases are TGCGCCAGCAGCTTATGGGGACAAGGCCCTGAAGCTTTCTTT.

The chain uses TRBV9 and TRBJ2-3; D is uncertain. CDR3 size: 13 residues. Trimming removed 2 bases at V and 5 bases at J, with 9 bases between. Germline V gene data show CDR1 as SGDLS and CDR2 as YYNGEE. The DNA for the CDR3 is TGTGCCAGCAGCGTCCAAGACCAAGATACGCAGTATTTT. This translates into CASSVQDQDTQYF.

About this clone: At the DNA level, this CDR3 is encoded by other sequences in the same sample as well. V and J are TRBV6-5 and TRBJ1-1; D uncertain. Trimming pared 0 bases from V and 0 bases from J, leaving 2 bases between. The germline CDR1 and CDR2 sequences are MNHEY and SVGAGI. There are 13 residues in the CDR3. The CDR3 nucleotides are TGTGCCAGCAGTTACTCCTTGAACACTGAAGCTTTCTTT. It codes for CASSYSLNTEAFF.

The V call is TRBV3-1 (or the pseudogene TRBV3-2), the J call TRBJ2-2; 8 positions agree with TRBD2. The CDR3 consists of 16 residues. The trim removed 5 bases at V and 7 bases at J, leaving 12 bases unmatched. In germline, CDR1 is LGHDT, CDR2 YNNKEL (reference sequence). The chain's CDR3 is CASSSLPGGAVGELFF. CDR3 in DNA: TGTGCCAGCAGCTCACTGCCGGGGGGGGCCGTCGGGGAGCTGTTTTTT.

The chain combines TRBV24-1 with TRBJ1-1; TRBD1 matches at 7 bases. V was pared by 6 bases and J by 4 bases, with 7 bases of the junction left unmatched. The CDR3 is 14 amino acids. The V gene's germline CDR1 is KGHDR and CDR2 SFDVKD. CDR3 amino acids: CATSTAGGVTEAFF. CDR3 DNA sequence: TGTGCCACCAGTACGGCAGGGGGGGTCACTGAAGCTTTCTTT.

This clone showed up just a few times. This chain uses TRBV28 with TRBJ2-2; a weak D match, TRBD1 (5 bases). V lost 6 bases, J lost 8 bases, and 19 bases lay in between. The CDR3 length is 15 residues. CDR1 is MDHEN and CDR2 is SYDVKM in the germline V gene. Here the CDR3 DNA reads TGTGCCAGCAGCTCCCAGTGGCAGGGAACTGGGGAGCTGTTTTTT. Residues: CASSSQWQGTGELFF.

CDR3: CATPARENTEAFF. The CDR3 bases are TGTGCCACCCCTGCTAGGGAGAACACTGAAGCTTTCTTT. The chain recombines TRBV24-1 with TRBJ1-1; D is undetermined. V shed 9 bases and J shed 1 base, with 11 bases lying between them. Germline CDR1 is KGHDR and CDR2 is SFDVKD. There are 13 residues in the CDR3.

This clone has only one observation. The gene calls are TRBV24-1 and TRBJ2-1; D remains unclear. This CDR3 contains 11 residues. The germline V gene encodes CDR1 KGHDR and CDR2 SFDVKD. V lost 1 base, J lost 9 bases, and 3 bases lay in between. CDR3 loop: CATSDFGEQFF. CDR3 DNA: TGTGCCACCAGTGATTTCGGTGAGCAGTTCTTC.

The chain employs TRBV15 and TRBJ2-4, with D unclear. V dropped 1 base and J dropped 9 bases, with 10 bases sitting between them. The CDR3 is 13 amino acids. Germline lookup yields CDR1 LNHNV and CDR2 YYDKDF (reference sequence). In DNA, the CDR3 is TGTGCCACCAGCAGAGGTACAAGGTCCATTCAGTACTTC. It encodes CATSRGTRSIQYF.

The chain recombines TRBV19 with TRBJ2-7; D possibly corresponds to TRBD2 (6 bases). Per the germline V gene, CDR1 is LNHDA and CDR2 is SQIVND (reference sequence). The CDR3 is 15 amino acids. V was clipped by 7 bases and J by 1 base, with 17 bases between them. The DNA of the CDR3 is TGTGCCAGTATAGCGCGGACTACGATATCCTACGAGCAGTACGTC. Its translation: CASIARTTISYEQYV.

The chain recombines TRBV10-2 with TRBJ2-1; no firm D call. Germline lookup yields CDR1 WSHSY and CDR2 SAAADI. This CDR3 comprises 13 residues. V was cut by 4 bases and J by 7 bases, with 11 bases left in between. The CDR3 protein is CASSGLIDNEQFF. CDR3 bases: TGCGCCAGCAGTGGACTCATCGATAATGAGCAGTTCTTC.

The DNA of the CDR3 is TGTGCCAGCAGCGCGGGAGGGAGTGAAAAACTGTTTTTT. Encoded protein: CASSAGGSEKLFF. This rearrangement joins TRBV7-6 to TRBJ1-4; D is undetermined. Germline V lookup: CDR1 SGHVS, CDR2 FNYEAQ. The germline V and J ends were trimmed by 5 bases and 7 bases, with 11 bases remaining between them. This CDR3 has 13 amino acids.

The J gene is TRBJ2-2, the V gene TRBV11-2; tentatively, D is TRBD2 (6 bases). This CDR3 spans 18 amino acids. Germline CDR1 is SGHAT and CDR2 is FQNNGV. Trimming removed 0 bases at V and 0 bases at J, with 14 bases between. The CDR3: CASSLDGIGTSNTGELFF. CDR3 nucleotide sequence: TGTGCCAGCAGCTTAGATGGGATAGGGACTTCGAACACCGGGGAGCTGTTTTTT.

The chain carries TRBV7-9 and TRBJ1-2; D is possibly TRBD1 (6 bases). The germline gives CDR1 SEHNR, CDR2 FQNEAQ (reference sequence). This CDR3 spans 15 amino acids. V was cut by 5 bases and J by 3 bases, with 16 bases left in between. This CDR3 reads CASSTSRGGYYGYTF. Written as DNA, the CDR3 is TGTGCCAGCAGCACGTCCAGGGGAGGTTACTATGGCTACACCTTC.